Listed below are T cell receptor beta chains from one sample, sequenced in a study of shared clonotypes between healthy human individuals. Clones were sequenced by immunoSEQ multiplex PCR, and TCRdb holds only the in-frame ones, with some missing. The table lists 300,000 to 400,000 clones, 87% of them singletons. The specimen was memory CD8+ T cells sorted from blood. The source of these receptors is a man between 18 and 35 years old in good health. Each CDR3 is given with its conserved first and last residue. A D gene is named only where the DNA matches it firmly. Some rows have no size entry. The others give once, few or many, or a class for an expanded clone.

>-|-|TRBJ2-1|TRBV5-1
CASSSWTETYNEQFF
TGCGCCAGCAGTTCTTGGACGGAAACCTACAATGAGCAGTTCTTC
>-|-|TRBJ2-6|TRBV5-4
CASSLGAHSGANVLTF
TGTGCCAGCAGCTTGGGAGCGCACTCTGGGGCCAACGTCCTGACTTTC
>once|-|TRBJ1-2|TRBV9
CASSGPWRVGYGYTF
TGTGCCAGCAGCGGACCGTGGCGGGTAGGCTATGGCTACACCTTC
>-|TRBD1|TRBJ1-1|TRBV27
CASSFSQGADTEAFF
TGTGCCAGCAGTTTTAGTCAGGGGGCGGACACTGAAGCTTTCTTT
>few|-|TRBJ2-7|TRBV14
CASSQDEGQGPYEQYF
TGTGCCAGCAGCCAAGACGAGGGGCAGGGACCCTACGAGCAGTACTTC
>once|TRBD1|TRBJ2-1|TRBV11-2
CASSLVLGGEDNEQFF
TGTGCCAGCAGCTTAGTGTTAGGGGGCGAGGACAATGAGCAGTTCTTC
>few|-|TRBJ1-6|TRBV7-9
CASSYRDLSSPLHF
TGTGCCAGCAGCTACCGGGACCTAAGTTCACCCCTCCACTTT
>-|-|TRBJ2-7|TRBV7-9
CASSFSRVAYEQYF
TGTGCCAGCAGCTTCAGCAGGGTAGCCTACGAGCAGTACTTC
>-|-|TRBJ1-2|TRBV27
CASSPDEGNYGYTF
TGTGCCAGCAGTCCCGACGAGGGGAACTATGGCTACACCTTC
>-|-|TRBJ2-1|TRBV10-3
CATLDGNEQFF
TGTGCCACGTTAGATGGGAATGAGCAGTTCTTC
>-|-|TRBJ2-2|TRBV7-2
CASSPGPLEGELFF
TGTGCCAGCAGCCCCGGGCCCCTCGAAGGGGAGCTGTTTTTT
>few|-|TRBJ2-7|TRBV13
CASSLEGASSYEQYF
TGTGCCAGCAGCTTAGAAGGGGCAAGCTCCTACGAGCAGTACTTC
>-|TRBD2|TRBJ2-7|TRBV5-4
CASSQWGSGSEQYF
TGTGCCAGCAGCCAATGGGGTAGCGGGAGCGAGCAGTACTTC
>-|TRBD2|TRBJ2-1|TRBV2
CASSETAGSSYNEQFF
TGTGCCAGCAGTGAAACAGCGGGGAGTTCCTACAATGAGCAGTTCTTC
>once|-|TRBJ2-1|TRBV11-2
CASSPREAADSSYNEQFF
TGTGCCAGCAGCCCCCGTGAGGCGGCGGATAGCTCCTACAATGAGCAGTTCTTC